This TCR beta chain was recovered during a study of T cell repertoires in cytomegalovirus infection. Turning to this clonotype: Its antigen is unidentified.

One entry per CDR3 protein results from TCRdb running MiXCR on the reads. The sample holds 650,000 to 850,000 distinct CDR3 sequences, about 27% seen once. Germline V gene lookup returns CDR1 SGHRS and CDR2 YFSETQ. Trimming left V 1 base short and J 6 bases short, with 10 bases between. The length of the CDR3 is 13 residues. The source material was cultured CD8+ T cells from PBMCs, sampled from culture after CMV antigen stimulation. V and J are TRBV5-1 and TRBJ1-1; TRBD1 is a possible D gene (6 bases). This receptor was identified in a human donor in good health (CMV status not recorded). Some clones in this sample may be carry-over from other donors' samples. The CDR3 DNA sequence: TGCGCCAGCAGCTTGAACAGGGAGGCTGAAGCTTTCTTT. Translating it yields CASSLNREAEAFF.